The T cell receptor (beta chain) under discussion was sequenced for a study of blood T cell repertoires in COVID-19. Across the whole study: The United States, Italy and Spain were the sources of the acute and convalescent COVID-19 samples. T cells, B-cell-depleted T cells, or PBMCs supplied cDNA or gDNA.

This clone was counted once. CDR3 length: 11 amino acids. The germline gives CDR1 SNHLY, CDR2 FYNNEI. Trimming removed 4 bases at V and 8 bases at J, with 5 bases between. The authors' processing: For nucleated cells, counts were estimated from reference gene primer amplification. Method: immunoSEQ multiplex PCR; TCRdb's copy keeps in-frame clones and lacks some. V and J calls and clone size come straight from that table; D and trimming were deduced from the DNA. Of approximately 210,000 clones in the sample, approximately 87% were seen once. This TCR came from a woman between 65 and 79 years old with acute or convalescent COVID-19. The genes are TRBV2 and TRBJ1-4; the D is unclear. Material: peripheral blood. The chain's CDR3 is CASSGVEKLFF. DNA of the CDR3: TGTGCCAGCAGTGGAGTCGAAAAACTGTTTTTT.